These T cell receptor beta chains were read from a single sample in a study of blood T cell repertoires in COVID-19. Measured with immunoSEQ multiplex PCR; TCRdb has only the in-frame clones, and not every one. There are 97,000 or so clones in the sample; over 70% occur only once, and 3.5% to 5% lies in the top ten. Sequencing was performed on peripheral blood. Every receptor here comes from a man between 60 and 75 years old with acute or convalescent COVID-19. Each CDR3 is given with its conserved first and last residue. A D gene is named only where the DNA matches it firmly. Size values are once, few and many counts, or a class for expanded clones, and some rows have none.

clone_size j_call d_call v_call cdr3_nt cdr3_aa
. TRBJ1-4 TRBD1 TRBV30 TGTGCCTGGACCAGGGGGCAATGGGAAAGGGATGAAAAACTGTTTTTT CAWTRGQWERDEKLFF
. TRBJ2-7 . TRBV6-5 TGTGCCAGCAGTTACACGGGACAAAGCTCCTACGAGCAGTACTTC CASSYTGQSSYEQYF
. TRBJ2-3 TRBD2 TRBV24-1 TGTGCCACCAGCCATGGGGTAGCGGGAGGGAAAGATACGCAGTATTTT CATSHGVAGGKDTQYF
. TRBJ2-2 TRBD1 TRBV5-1 TGCGCCAGCAGCTGGGGACAGGGGGCTACCGGGGAGCTGTTTTTT CASSWGQGATGELFF
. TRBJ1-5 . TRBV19 TGTGCCAGTAGTATTGGGGCTACTTCTAATCAGCCCCAGCATTTT CASSIGATSNQPQHF
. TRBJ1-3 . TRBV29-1 TGCAGCGCGGGGGCCTCTGGAAACACCATATATTTT CSAGASGNTIYF
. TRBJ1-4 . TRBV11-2 TGTGCCAGCAGCTTATCGGGGGCTAATGAAAAACTGTTTTTT CASSLSGANEKLFF
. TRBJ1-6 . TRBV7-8 TGTGCCAGCAGCTTTAATTCCCTTACAGGGTCAAATTCACCCCTCCACTTT CASSFNSLTGSNSPLHF
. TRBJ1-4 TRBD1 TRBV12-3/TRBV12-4 TGTGCCAGCAGACAGGGGGCTAATGAAAAACTGTTTTTT CASRQGANEKLFF
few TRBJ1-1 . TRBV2 TGTGCCAGCAGTTACAGGGTTGAGGGACCCAAAGCTTTCTTT CASSYRVEGPKAFF
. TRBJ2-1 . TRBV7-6 TGTGCCAGCAGCTTTGGGACCCCGGGGGATGAGCAGTTCTTC CASSFGTPGDEQFF
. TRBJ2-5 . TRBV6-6 TGTGCCAGCAGTTACCGGACAGTTCGGGAGACCCAGTACTTC CASSYRTVRETQYF
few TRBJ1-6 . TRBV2 TGTGCCAGCAGTGAAAATGACAACTCTAATTCACCCCTCCACTTT CASSENDNSNSPLHF
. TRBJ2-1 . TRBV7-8 TGTGCCAGCAGCTTACAGGGATCCTCAGAGCAGTTCTTC CASSLQGSSEQFF